A single T cell receptor beta chain is shown here with its context. The data originate from a study of blood T cell repertoires in COVID-19. The method was immunoSEQ multiplex PCR; TCRdb's version includes in-frame clones alone and lacks a portion of them. The table lists a few hundred thousand clones, more than 75% of them singletons. With 5 bases clipped from V and 6 bases from J, the junction kept 4 bases outside the gene matches. Per the germline V gene, CDR1 is SGHKS and CDR2 is YYEKEE (reference sequence). This CDR3 contains 13 residues. The TCR was taken from a man under 40 who had recovered from COVID-19. The V gene is TRBV5-5, the J gene TRBJ1-2; 10 nucleotides match TRBD1. Sequenced sample: PBMCs or T cells enriched from blood (not recorded which). The CDR3 DNA follows: TGTGCCAGCAGTCGGGACAGGGGTAATGGCTACACCTTC. Translating it yields CASSRDRGNGYTF.